Listed below are T cell receptor beta chains from one sample, sequenced in a study of cytomegalovirus exposure and HLA in healthy donors. TCRdb's table, derived via immunoSEQ multiplex PCR, lists solely in-frame clones and lacks some. The table shows approximately 170,000 clones, with 73% occurring only once. Sequenced input: PBMCs. The receptors were sampled from a woman aged 18-29 years in good health and CMV-seropositive. CDR3s include the opening cysteine and the closing phenylalanine or tryptophan. A D gene is named only where the DNA matches it firmly. Rows give clone size only sometimes, using once, few, many, or a class for an expanded clone.

CASSSRAGGMAGANVLTF,TGTGCCAGTAGCTCCAGAGCAGGGGGTATGGCTGGGGCCAACGTCCTGACTTTC,TRBD1,.,TRBJ2-6,TRBV19
CASTEALALGEQFF,TGTGCCAGCACCGAGGCCTTGGCGCTGGGTGAGCAGTTCTTC,.,once,TRBJ2-1,TRBV6-1
CASNQGQATDTQYF,TGTGCCAGCAACCAAGGACAGGCCACAGATACGCAGTATTTT,TRBD1,few,TRBJ2-3,TRBV7-3
CASRGGNQPQHF,TGTGCCAGTAGAGGAGGGAATCAGCCCCAGCATTTT,.,.,TRBJ1-5,TRBV19
CSSSFQLAGGNGGYTF,TGTTCCAGCAGCTTTCAACTGGCAGGGGGCAATGGTGGCTACACCTTC,TRBD1,.,TRBJ1-2,TRBV7-9
CASIGAGGLGGELFF,TGCGCCAGCATTGGAGCGGGGGGGCTTGGCGGGGAGCTGTTTTTT,TRBD2,once,TRBJ2-2,TRBV10-2
CASSYARGAGRNEQFF,TGTGCCAGCAGTTATGCCCGGGGAGCGGGGAGGAATGAGCAGTTCTTC,TRBD2,few,TRBJ2-1,TRBV6-5
CASSYIAAGQETQYF,TGTGCCAGCAGCTACATCGCGGCGGGTCAAGAGACCCAGTACTTC,.,.,TRBJ2-5,TRBV7-6
CASSLTYGASTEAFF,TGTGCCAGCAGTTTAACTTATGGGGCATCCACTGAAGCTTTCTTT,.,.,TRBJ1-1,TRBV6-5
CASSQVVDQPQHF,TGCGCCAGCAGCCAAGTCGTAGATCAGCCCCAGCATTTT,.,.,TRBJ1-5,TRBV4-3
CASSHPGQGAREQYF,TGCGCCAGCAGCCACCCGGGACAGGGGGCCAGGGAGCAGTACTTC,TRBD1,.,TRBJ2-7,TRBV4-1
CAWSEQPGAETQYF,TGTGCCTGGAGTGAACAACCCGGAGCGGAGACCCAGTACTTC,.,few,TRBJ2-5,TRBV30
CASSVDPGGDYEQYF,TGTGCCAGCAGCGTAGACCCCGGAGGGGACTACGAGCAGTACTTC,.,.,TRBJ2-7,TRBV9
CASSQVLAGVSTDTQYF,TGTGCCAGCAGCCAAGTCCTAGCGGGCGTAAGCACAGATACGCAGTATTTT,TRBD2,.,TRBJ2-3,TRBV14
CASSQGWGVPNEQFF,TGTGCCAGCAGCCAAGGATGGGGGGTCCCCAATGAGCAGTTCTTC,.,.,TRBJ2-1,TRBV7-3
CASSLMRGSYEQYF,TGTGCCAGCAGTTTAATGAGGGGGTCCTACGAGCAGTACTTC,.,.,TRBJ2-7,TRBV27
CASSWGDRGGDEQFF,TGTGCTAGCAGCTGGGGAGACCGAGGTGGGGATGAGCAGTTCTTC,.,.,TRBJ2-1,TRBV7-7
CASSYSNPGQGQFF,TGTGCCAGCAGTTACTCCAACCCGGGACAGGGGCAGTTCTTC,TRBD1,.,TRBJ2-1,TRBV6-5
CATRQFMNTEAFF,TGTGCCACGAGACAGTTCATGAACACTGAAGCTTTCTTT,.,once,TRBJ1-1,TRBV6-5
CASSILRGRNTGELFF,TGTGCCAGTAGTATCCTGCGGGGCCGGAACACCGGGGAGCTGTTTTTT,.,.,TRBJ2-2,TRBV19
CASSFSGLAGLNEQFF,TGCGCCAGCAGCTTTTCCGGACTAGCGGGGTTAAATGAGCAGTTCTTC,TRBD2,.,TRBJ2-1,TRBV5-1
CAISDGNQPQHF,TGTGCCATCAGTGACGGCAATCAGCCCCAGCATTTT,.,.,TRBJ1-5,TRBV10-3
CSSKGSYGYTF,TGCAGCTCAAAAGGGAGCTATGGCTACACCTTC,.,.,TRBJ1-2,TRBV29-1
CASTTGGGEETQYF,TGTGCCAGCACAACGGGCGGGGGGGAAGAGACCCAGTACTTC,TRBD2,.,TRBJ2-5,TRBV2
CASSLTGRTEAFF,TGTGCCAGCAGTTTAACAGGTAGAACTGAAGCTTTCTTT,.,few,TRBJ1-1,TRBV6-5
CSVERPGANFRYEQYF,TGCAGCGTTGAAAGGCCGGGAGCAAACTTTCGGTACGAGCAGTACTTC,.,few,TRBJ2-7,TRBV29-1
CASSLSFGTEDTEAFF,TGTGCCAGCAGTTTATCATTCGGGACAGAGGACACTGAAGCTTTCTTT,TRBD1,.,TRBJ1-1,TRBV27
CASSEDRTQETQYF,TGTGCCAGCAGTGAAGACAGAACCCAAGAGACCCAGTACTTC,.,.,TRBJ2-5,TRBV25-1
CASSIGQGAYYSNQPQHF,TGTGCCAGTAGTATTGGTCAGGGGGCCTATTATAGCAATCAGCCCCAGCATTTT,TRBD1,.,TRBJ1-5,TRBV19
CAWDGQGATGNTIYF,TGTGCCTGGGACGGACAGGGGGCAACTGGAAACACCATATATTTT,TRBD1,.,TRBJ1-3,TRBV30
CASSGGSDRLEAFF,TGCGCCAGCAGCGGAGGATCGGACAGGCTTGAAGCTTTCTTT,TRBD1,.,TRBJ1-1,TRBV4-3
CASRTSGGFTDTQYF,TGTGCCAGCAGGACTAGCGGGGGGTTCACAGATACGCAGTATTTT,TRBD2,.,TRBJ2-3,TRBV6-1
CASSELTSGEYTDTQYF,TGTGCCAGCAGTGAATTAACTAGCGGGGAATACACAGATACGCAGTATTTT,TRBD2,.,TRBJ2-3,TRBV2
CASSLVDSSSYEQYF,TGTGCCAGCAGCTTAGTAGACAGCAGCTCCTACGAGCAGTACTTC,.,few,TRBJ2-7,TRBV7-3
CASSSQGPSSNTEAFF,TGTGCCAGCAGCTCTCAGGGTCCCTCTTCGAACACTGAAGCTTTCTTT,.,.,TRBJ1-1,TRBV11-2
CASSRTGEETQYF,TGTGCCAGCAGTCGGACAGGGGAAGAGACCCAGTACTTC,TRBD1,.,TRBJ2-5,TRBV13
CASSLAGNTGELFF,TGCGCCAGCAGCTTAGCAGGGAACACCGGGGAGCTGTTTTTT,.,.,TRBJ2-2,TRBV5-1
CASSHGTGDSPLHF,TGTGCCAGCAGCCACGGGACAGGGGATTCACCCCTCCACTTT,TRBD1,few,TRBJ1-6,TRBV5-6
CASRKPGPPHYEQYF,TGTGCCAGCAGAAAACCGGGTCCGCCCCACTACGAGCAGTACTTC,.,.,TRBJ2-7,TRBV6-5
CASSEGQGANYGYTF,TGTGCCAGCAGCGAGGGACAGGGGGCTAACTATGGCTACACCTTC,TRBD1,.,TRBJ1-2,TRBV7-9
CASSVATGGSEQYF,TGTGCCAGCAGCGTAGCGACAGGCGGAAGCGAGCAGTACTTC,.,.,TRBJ2-7,TRBV9
CASRSRGGNTEAFF,TGTGCCAGCAGATCCAGAGGAGGGAACACTGAAGCTTTCTTT,.,.,TRBJ1-1,TRBV27
CASSLAPETEAFF,TGTGCCAGCAGCTTAGCTCCGGAGACTGAAGCTTTCTTT,.,few,TRBJ1-1,TRBV7-9
CASSFSGGADTQYF,TGTGCCAGCAGCTTTAGCGGGGGGGCCGATACGCAGTATTTT,TRBD2,few,TRBJ2-3,TRBV13
CASSQTNTGELFF,TGTGCCAGCAGCCAAACGAACACCGGGGAGCTGTTTTTT,.,.,TRBJ2-2,TRBV7-8
CASSLRGQGNHEQYF,TGTGCCAGCAGCTTAAGGGGACAGGGGAATCACGAGCAGTACTTC,TRBD1,.,TRBJ2-7,TRBV7-2
CSSSLNHLGYTF,TGTTCCAGCAGCCTAAATCACCTTGGCTACACCTTC,.,few,TRBJ1-2,TRBV7-9
CASSCFGEKDYNEQFF,TGTGCCAGCAGCTGTTTCGGGGAGAAAGATTACAATGAGCAGTTCTTC,.,.,TRBJ2-1,TRBV5-6
CASSPGTSGRHGYTF,TGCGCCAGCAGCCCCGGGACGTCAGGGAGGCATGGCTACACCTTC,.,.,TRBJ1-2,TRBV5-1
CASSRTSGGGETQYF,TGTGCCAGCAGCCGAACGAGCGGGGGAGGAGAGACCCAGTACTTC,TRBD2,few,TRBJ2-5,TRBV7-2
CASSLGHMNTEAFF,TGTGCCAGCAGCTTAGGACATATGAACACTGAAGCTTTCTTT,.,.,TRBJ1-1,TRBV7-8
CASSSRDRLDEQYF,TGTGCCAGCAGCTCCCGGGACAGGCTCGACGAGCAGTACTTC,TRBD1,.,TRBJ2-7,TRBV14